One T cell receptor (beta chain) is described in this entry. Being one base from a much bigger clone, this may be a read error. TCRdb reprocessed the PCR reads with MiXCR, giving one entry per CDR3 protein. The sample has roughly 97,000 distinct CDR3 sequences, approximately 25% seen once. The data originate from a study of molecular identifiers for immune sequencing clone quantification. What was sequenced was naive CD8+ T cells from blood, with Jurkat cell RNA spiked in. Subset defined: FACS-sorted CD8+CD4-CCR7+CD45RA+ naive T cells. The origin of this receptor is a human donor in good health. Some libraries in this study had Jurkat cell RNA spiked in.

CDR3 nucleotides: TGTGCCAGCAGCCAAGGACAGGGGTACACAGATACGCAGTGTTTT. Its translation is CASSQGQGYTDTQCF. The chain carries TRBV14 and TRBJ2-3, with TRBD1 matching over 8 bases. This CDR3 is built from 15 residues. Germline V gene data show CDR1 as SGHDN and CDR2 as FVKESK. Supplemented by reference TRBV14 and TRBJ2-3, the full variable domain reads EAGVTQFPSHSVIEKGQTVTLRCDPISGHDNLYWYRRVMGKEIKFLLHFVKESKQDESGMPNNRFLAERTGGTYSTLKVQPAELEDSGVYFCASSQGQGYTDTQCFGPGTRLTVL.